These 12 T cell receptor beta chains came from one sample sequenced in a study of T-cell reconstitution after alpha-beta-depleted transplantation in children. Unique molecular identifiers were built into the TCRbeta library. Each CDR3 protein is one row after TCRdb ran MiXCR on the PCR reads. The sample yields fewer than 700,000 distinct CDR3 sequences, 20% to 25% seen once. The input for sequencing was PBMCs, mostly from graft donor cells, taken 360 days after TCRalphabeta/CD19-depleted stem cell transplant. The receptors here all came from a boy younger than two who had a stem cell transplant for acute myeloid leukemia, so the T cells may come from the graft donor.

The gene calls are TRBV20-1 and TRBJ2-5; D is possibly TRBD2 (6 bases). The CDR3 is 14 amino acids. The germline V gene encodes CDR1 DFQATT and CDR2 SNEGSKA (reference sequence). V was pared by 5 bases and J by 7 bases, with 20 bases between. The CDR3 nucleotides are TGCAGTGCTCCTACTACCCTAGCGTCGCGGACCCAGTACTTC. Its protein product is CSAPTTLASRTQYF.

This chain joins TRBV11-2 and TRBJ2-3, with D perhaps matching TRBD1 or TRBD2 (6 bases each). CDR1 and CDR2 (germline): SGHAT, FQNNGV. The V end was cut by 0 bases, the J end by 6 bases, with 13 bases between. The CDR3 loop spans 15 amino acids. In DNA, the CDR3 is TGTGCCAGCAGCTTAGATCGTGGGGGGCCGGATACGCAGTATTTT. Translating it yields CASSLDRGGPDTQYF.

This clonotype appeared many times. This sequence joins TRBV27 and TRBJ2-3, with a tentative D call TRBD1 (5 bases). Germline CDR1 reads MNHEY; CDR2 reads SMNVEV (reference sequence). V lost 6 bases and J 6 bases, leaving 16 bases between the germline ends. This CDR3 comprises 14 residues. The CDR3 reads CASSSRPKGDTQYF. The CDR3 DNA sequence: TGTGCCAGCAGCTCCCGACCGAAGGGGGATACGCAGTATTTT.

This clonotype has only one observation. The V call is TRBV15, the J call TRBJ2-1; the match to TRBD2 covers 7 bases. Germline V lookup: CDR1 LNHNV, CDR2 YYDKDF (reference sequence). This CDR3 comprises 15 residues. With 0 bases clipped from V and 3 bases from J, the junction kept 2 bases outside the gene matches. The CDR3: CATSRDLAVYNEQFF. CDR3 in DNA: TGTGCCACCAGCAGAGATCTAGCGGTCTACAATGAGCAGTTCTTC.

In its sample, this clonotype was seen a few times. This chain joins TRBV5-6 and TRBJ2-1; 9 nucleotides match TRBD1. V shed 4 bases and J 6 bases; nucleotides not matched to a gene: 8. CDR3 length equals 15 residues. Germline V gene sequence: CDR1 SGHDT, CDR2 YYEEEE. The CDR3 DNA sequence: TGTGCCAGCAGCGTCGGACAGGGGTGGGGCAATGAGCAGTTCTTC. This codes for CASSVGQGWGNEQFF. Based on the CDR3 plus reference TRBV5-6 and TRBJ2-1, the full variable domain is DAGVTQSPTHLIKTRGQQVTLRCSPKSGHDTVSWYQQALGQGPQFIFQYYEEEERQRGNFPDRFSGHQFPNYSSELNVNALLLGDSALYLCASSVGQGWGNEQFFGPGTRLTVL.

V is TRBV18 and J is TRBJ2-3; 7 bases map to TRBD1. CDR1 is KGHSH and CDR2 is LQKENI in the germline V gene. With V trimmed by 2 bases and J by 1 base, 12 bases remained unmatched. The CDR3 has 18 residues. CDR3 region: CASSPRGRPAGGTDTQYF. CDR3 nucleotides: TGTGCCAGCTCACCAAGGGGGCGTCCGGCCGGGGGCACAGATACGCAGTATTTT.

This clonotype was observed at least ten times. The chain recombines TRBV7-8 with TRBJ2-5; D remains unclear. V lost 3 bases, J lost 0 bases, and 5 bases lay in between. The CDR3 has 13 amino acids. Germline loops: CDR1 SGHVS, CDR2 FQNEAQ. The CDR3, as DNA: TGTGCCAGCAGCTTGGAGTACCAAGAGACCCAGTACTTC. Translating gives CASSLEYQETQYF.

This clonotype was seen repeatedly, ten times or more. V is TRBV18 and J is TRBJ2-3, with 8 bases identical to TRBD1. With V trimmed by 2 bases and J by 4 bases, 5 bases remained unmatched. Germline V lookup: CDR1 KGHSH, CDR2 LQKENI. This CDR3 spans 15 amino acids. In DNA, the CDR3 is TGTGCCAGCTCACCAGGACAGGGTCCGGCAGATACGCAGTATTTT. Protein sequence: CASSPGQGPADTQYF.

A few counts support this clonotype. This sequence joins TRBV6-1 and TRBJ1-6, with TRBD1 matching 7 bases. Germline CDR1 and CDR2: MNHNS and SASEGT. J lost 7 bases, V lost 7 bases, and 10 bases had no gene match. This CDR3 region has 15 residues. CDR3 amino acids: CASKAGGTVNSPLHF. CDR3 coding DNA: TGTGCCAGCAAGGCGGGGGGGACAGTCAATTCACCCCTCCACTTT.

The rearrangement links TRBV12-3 or TRBV12-4 to TRBJ1-5; D is perhaps TRBD1 (5 bases). Trimming took 0 bases from V and 7 from J, leaving 13 bases between them. The CDR3 sequence is 15 residues long. Written as DNA, the CDR3 is TGTGCCAGCAGTTTAGCAAGGGAGGGGAGGCAGCCCCAGCATTTT. It is translated as CASSLAREGRQPQHF.

This rearrangement joins TRBV5-5 to TRBJ2-3; no clear D. This CDR3 contains 11 residues. Between the trimmed V and J ends, which lost 5 bases and 7 bases, there was a span of 8 bases. Looked up from germline, CDR1 is SGHKS and CDR2 is YYEKEE (reference sequence). The CDR3 here is CASSFLNTQYF. CDR3 sequence (DNA): TGTGCCAGCAGTTTCCTTAATACGCAGTATTTT. Looking up the rest from reference TRBV5-5 and TRBJ2-3 gives the full variable domain: DAGVTQSPTHLIKTRGQQVTLRCSPISGHKSVSWYQQVLGQGPQFIFQYYEKEERGRGNFPDRFSARQFPNYSSELNVNALLLGDSALYLCASSFLNTQYFGPGTRLTVL.

This clonotype was seen many times. The CDR3 sequence: CASSSTWNTGELFF. In DNA form, the CDR3 reads TGCGCCAGCAGCTCTACCTGGAACACCGGGGAGCTGTTTTTT. V and J are TRBV5-1 and TRBJ2-2; no clear D. This CDR3 has 14 residues. CDR1 SGHRS and CDR2 YFSETQ come from the germline V gene. V was clipped by 3 bases and J by 1 base, with 7 bases between them.